A single sample is the source of the 18 T cell receptor beta chains below, sequenced in a study of T cell responses to AZD1222 COVID-19 vaccine. Clones were sequenced by immunoSEQ multiplex PCR, and TCRdb holds only the in-frame ones, with some missing. The table records 150,000 to 200,000 clones, about 88% of them present only once. The sequencing used peripheral blood, collected on day 0 of AZD1222 vaccination. All receptors come from an adult in good health.

This clone was found once. The rearrangement uses TRBV10-3 and TRBJ1-5; 8 bases are shared with TRBD1. With V trimmed by 1 base and J by 2 bases, 7 bases remained unmatched. The CDR3 has 17 amino acids. The germline V gene encodes CDR1 ENHRY and CDR2 SYGVKD. CDR3 coding DNA: TGTGCCATCAGTGAGTTAAAGGGGACAGGCCGCAATCAGCCCCAGCATTTT. Protein product: CAISELKGTGRNQPQHF.

The rearrangement uses TRBV11-1 and TRBJ2-1, with 9 positions matching TRBD2. The length of the CDR3 is 16 residues. With V trimmed by 3 bases and J by 7 bases, 10 bases remained unmatched. Germline V CDR1 and CDR2: SGHAT, FQDESV (reference sequence). In DNA, the CDR3 is TGTGCCAGCAGCTTGTCTTTTAGCGGGAGTATAAATGAGCAGTTCTTC. Residues: CASSLSFSGSINEQFF. Filled out from reference TRBV11-1 and TRBJ2-1, the complete variable domain reads EAEVAQSPRYKITEKSQAVAFWCDPISGHATLYWYRQILGQGPELLVQFQDESVVDDSQLPKDRFSAERLKGVDSTLKIQPAELGDSAMYLCASSLSFSGSINEQFFGPGTRLTVL.

The chain combines TRBV7-9 with TRBJ1-3; D gene ambiguous. CDR3 length: 13 residues. Germline V lookup: CDR1 SEHNR, CDR2 FQNEAQ (reference sequence). V was pared by 5 bases and J by 2 bases, with 7 bases between. The CDR3 protein is CASSPPAGNTIYF. CDR3 bases: TGTGCCAGCAGCCCCCCCGCTGGAAACACCATATATTTT.

A single count supports this clone. The rearrangement joins TRBV10-3 to TRBJ2-1, with 7 bases lining up with TRBD2. Germline V gene data show CDR1 as ENHRY and CDR2 as SYGVKD. CDR3 length: 16 residues. J lost 8 bases, V lost 0 bases, and 10 bases had no gene match. The CDR3 DNA reads TGTGCCATCAGTGAGTCGACTAGCCCTATCGGCTATGAGCAGTTCTTC. Residues: CAISESTSPIGYEQFF.

This clone has only one observation. The genes are TRBV18 and TRBJ1-4, with D uncertain. The ends were cut back, 1 base at V and 0 bases at J, with 9 bases in the middle. Germline V gene lookup returns CDR1 KGHSH and CDR2 LQKENI. This CDR3 contains 16 residues. This chain's CDR3 is CASSPRGVATNEKLFF. In nucleotides, the CDR3 is TGTGCCAGCTCACCACGGGGAGTCGCAACTAATGAAAAACTGTTTTTT.

The chain joins TRBV5-5 to TRBJ1-5; TRBD1 matches 11 bases. With 4 bases clipped from V and 7 bases from J, the junction kept 10 bases outside the gene matches. The CDR3 extends over 16 amino acids. Germline loops: CDR1 SGHKS, CDR2 YYEKEE (reference sequence). CDR3 sequence reads: CASSIGTGGKVQPQHF. The CDR3 nucleotides are TGTGCCAGCAGCATCGGGACAGGGGGTAAAGTCCAGCCCCAGCATTTT.

The rearrangement joins TRBV29-1 to TRBJ2-7; maybe TRBD2 (6 bases). V dropped 6 bases and J dropped 5 bases, with 20 bases sitting between them. CDR1 and CDR2 from the germline V gene are SQVTM and ANQGSEA. The CDR3 totals 14 residues. CDR3 amino acids: CSVRRGVPLDEQYF. CDR3 nucleotides: TGCAGCGTGAGGCGCGGGGTCCCTCTGGACGAGCAGTACTTC.

The chain is built from TRBV6-1 and TRBJ1-4; D possibly corresponds to TRBD1 (5 bases). From germline, CDR1 is MNHNS and CDR2 SASEGT. CDR3 size: 16 residues. The ends were cut back, 3 bases at V and 2 bases at J, with 13 bases in the middle. The CDR3 region has the DNA TGTGCCAGCAGTGACGATAGGTGGGGGACTAATGAAAAACTGTTTTTT. Amino acid sequence: CASSDDRWGTNEKLFF.

The chain joins TRBV19 to TRBJ1-1; the D is unclear. The CDR3 covers 14 residues. Germline CDR1 and CDR2: LNHDA and SQIVND (reference sequence). V lost 5 bases to trimming and J lost 0 bases, with 10 bases between them. The CDR3 protein is CASSVRPMNTEAFF. Here the CDR3 DNA reads TGTGCCAGTAGTGTACGACCCATGAACACTGAAGCTTTCTTT.

The chain recombines TRBV12-3 or TRBV12-4 with TRBJ1-5; D not resolved. The CDR3 is 12 residues long. V was trimmed by 5 bases and J by 6 bases, leaving 8 bases between them. The DNA for the CDR3 is TGTGCCAGCAGTGAGAGGAGTCAGCCCCAGCATTTT. This encodes CASSERSQPQHF.

The chain uses TRBV6-5 and TRBJ2-7, with TRBD1 matching 9 bases. The CDR3 is 14 residues long. In germline, CDR1 is MNHEY, CDR2 SVGAGI. Trimming at V came to 4 bases and at J to 1 base, leaving 2 bases not matched to a gene. CDR3 DNA: TGTGCCAGCAGTTTGGACAGGGGATCCTACGAGCAGTACTTC. This codes for CASSLDRGSYEQYF.

This clone appeared once. V and J are TRBV28 and TRBJ1-1; unclear D gene. V was shortened by 1 base and J by 0 bases, with 6 bases between the two germline ends. This CDR3 spans 14 amino acids. Germline-derived CDR1 and CDR2 are MDHEN and SYDVKM. The CDR3, as DNA: TGTGCCAGCAGTTTATATCAGGTGAACACTGAAGCTTTCTTT. Protein product: CASSLYQVNTEAFF. Supplemented by reference TRBV28 and TRBJ1-1, the full variable domain reads DVKVTQSSRYLVKRTGEKVFLECVQDMDHENMFWYRQDPGLGLRLIYFSYDVKMKEKGDIPEGYSVSREKKERFSLILESASTNQTSMYLCASSLYQVNTEAFFGQGTRLTVV.

The V and J genes are TRBV2 and TRBJ1-2, with D perhaps TRBD1 (5 bases). The CDR3 is made up of 14 amino acids. V lost 4 bases and J lost 0, with 9 bases in between. Per germline, CDR1 SNHLY and CDR2 FYNNEI. In nucleotides, the CDR3 is TGTGCCAGCAGTGCAGACAGAGCTAACTATGGCTACACCTTC. Protein: CASSADRANYGYTF.

The chain carries TRBV19 and TRBJ1-4, with D hard to call. The ends were cut back, 1 base at V and 0 bases at J, with 18 bases in the middle. Germline V gene data show CDR1 as LNHDA and CDR2 as SQIVND (reference sequence). This CDR3 contains 19 residues. The chain's CDR3 is CASSIVPGSMRTTNEKLFF. Written as DNA, the CDR3 is TGTGCCAGTAGTATAGTTCCGGGCAGTATGAGGACAACTAATGAAAAACTGTTTTTT.

The V and J genes are TRBV27 and TRBJ1-3, with a weak D call TRBD1 (5 bases). The CDR3 contains 13 residues. The germline V gene encodes CDR1 MNHEY and CDR2 SMNVEV (reference sequence). Trimming left V 3 bases short and J 4 bases short, with 7 bases between. DNA for the CDR3: TGTGCCAGCAGTTTTCACAGGGGAAACACCATATATTTT. It yields the protein CASSFHRGNTIYF.

The chain combines TRBV19 with TRBJ1-6, with 8 bases that match TRBD1. V was pared by 6 bases and J by 5 bases, with 15 bases of the junction left unmatched. From germline, CDR1 is LNHDA and CDR2 SQIVND (reference sequence). This CDR3 is 18 amino acids long. The CDR3: CASRNKLGQGADNSPLHF. CDR3 bases: TGTGCCAGTAGAAACAAACTCGGGCAGGGGGCCGATAATTCACCCCTCCACTTT.

By share, this clone ranks as medium-sized. The chain couples TRBV6-5 to TRBJ2-1; perhaps TRBD2 as D (5 bases). Trimming stripped 6 bases from V and 7 bases from J, with 19 bases between. CDR1 and CDR2 (germline): MNHEY, SVGAGI. This CDR3 has 15 residues. In DNA, the CDR3 is TGTGCCAGCAGCCCAACACTAGGAGACGGAAATGAGCAGTTCTTC. Translation: CASSPTLGDGNEQFF.

The V gene is TRBV11-2, the J gene TRBJ2-1; 7 bases fit TRBD2. Germline V lookup: CDR1 SGHAT, CDR2 FQNNGV. There are 14 residues in the CDR3. V gave up 3 bases and J gave up 5 bases; unmatched junction bases: 4. CDR3 nucleotides: TGTGCCAGCAGCTTGGGGGACTACAACAATGAGCAGTTCTTC. It encodes CASSLGDYNNEQFF. The full variable domain, its missing parts supplied by reference TRBV11-2 and TRBJ2-1, is EAGVAQSPRYKIIEKRQSVAFWCNPISGHATLYWYQQILGQGPKLLIQFQNNGVVDDSQLPKDRFSAERLKGVDSTLKIQPAKLEDSAVYLCASSLGDYNNEQFFGPGTRLTVL.